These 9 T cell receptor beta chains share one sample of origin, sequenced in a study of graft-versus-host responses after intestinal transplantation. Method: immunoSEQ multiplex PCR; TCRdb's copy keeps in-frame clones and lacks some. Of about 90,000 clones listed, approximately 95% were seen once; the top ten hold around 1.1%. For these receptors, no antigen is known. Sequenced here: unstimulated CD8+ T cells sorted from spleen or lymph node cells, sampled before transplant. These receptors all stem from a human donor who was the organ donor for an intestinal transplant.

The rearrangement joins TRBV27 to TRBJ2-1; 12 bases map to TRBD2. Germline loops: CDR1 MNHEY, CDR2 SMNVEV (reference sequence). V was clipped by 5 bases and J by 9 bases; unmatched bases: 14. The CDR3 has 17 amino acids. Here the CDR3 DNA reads TGTGCCAGCAGTATCCCTTCGACTAGCGGGAGTATCGGTGAGCAGTTCTTC. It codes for CASSIPSTSGSIGEQFF.

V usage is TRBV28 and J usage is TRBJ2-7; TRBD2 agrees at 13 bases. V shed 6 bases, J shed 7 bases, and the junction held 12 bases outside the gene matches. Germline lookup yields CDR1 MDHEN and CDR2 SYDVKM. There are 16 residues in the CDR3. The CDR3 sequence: CASRSGTSGMGWEQYF. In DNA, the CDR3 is TGTGCCAGCAGGTCCGGGACTAGCGGGATGGGGTGGGAGCAGTACTTC. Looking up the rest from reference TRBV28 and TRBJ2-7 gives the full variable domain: DVKVTQSSRYLVKRTGEKVFLECVQDMDHENMFWYRQDPGLGLRLIYFSYDVKMKEKGDIPEGYSVSREKKERFSLILESASTNQTSMYLCASRSGTSGMGWEQYFGPGTRLTVT.

The CDR3 reads CASSGQTYEQYF. DNA of the CDR3: TGTGCCAGCAGCGGGCAGACCTACGAGCAGTACTTC. The chain has TRBV9 and TRBJ2-7; unclear D gene. The CDR3 extends over 12 amino acids. The germline V and J ends were trimmed by 3 bases and 2 bases, with 6 bases remaining between them. Looked up from germline, CDR1 is SGDLS and CDR2 is YYNGEE.

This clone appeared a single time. CDR3 sequence: CAWSYGTGGEDTQYF. The DNA for the CDR3 is TGTGCCTGGAGTTACGGGACAGGGGGAGAGGATACGCAGTATTTT. The V and J genes are TRBV30 and TRBJ2-3, with 11 bases that match TRBD1. Trimming removed 2 bases from V and 6 bases from J; junction bases left unmatched: 7. This CDR3 contains 15 residues. Germline V gives CDR1 GTSNPN, CDR2 SVGIG (reference sequence).

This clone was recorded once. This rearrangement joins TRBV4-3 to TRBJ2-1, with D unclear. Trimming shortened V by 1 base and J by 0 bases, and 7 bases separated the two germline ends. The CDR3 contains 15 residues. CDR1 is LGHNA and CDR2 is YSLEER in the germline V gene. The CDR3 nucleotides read TGCGCCAGCAGCCAAGGGCAGGACTCCTACAATGAGCAGTTCTTC. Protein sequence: CASSQGQDSYNEQFF.

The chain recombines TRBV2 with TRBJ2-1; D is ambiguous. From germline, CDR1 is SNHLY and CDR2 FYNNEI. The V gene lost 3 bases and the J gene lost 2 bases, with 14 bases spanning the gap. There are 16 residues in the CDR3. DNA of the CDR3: TGTGCCAGCAGTGAGTTCACTTACCCCCCCTACAATGAGCAGTTCTTC. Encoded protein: CASSEFTYPPYNEQFF.

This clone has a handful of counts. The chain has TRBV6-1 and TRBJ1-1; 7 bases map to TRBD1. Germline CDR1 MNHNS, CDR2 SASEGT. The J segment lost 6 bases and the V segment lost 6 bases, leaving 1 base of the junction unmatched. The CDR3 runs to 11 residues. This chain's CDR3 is CASRQGPEAFF. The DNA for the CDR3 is TGTGCCAGCAGACAGGGGCCTGAAGCTTTCTTT.

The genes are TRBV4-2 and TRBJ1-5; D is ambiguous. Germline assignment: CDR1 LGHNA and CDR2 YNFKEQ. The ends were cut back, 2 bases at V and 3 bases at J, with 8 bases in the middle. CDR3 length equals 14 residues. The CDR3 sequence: CASSQPGVNQPQHF. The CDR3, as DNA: TGTGCCAGCAGCCAACCGGGAGTCAATCAGCCCCAGCATTTT.

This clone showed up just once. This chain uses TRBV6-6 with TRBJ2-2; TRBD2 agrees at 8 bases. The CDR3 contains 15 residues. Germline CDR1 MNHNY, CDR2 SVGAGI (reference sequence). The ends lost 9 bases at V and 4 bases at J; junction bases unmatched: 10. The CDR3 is CASHPGLDTTGELFF. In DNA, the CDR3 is TGTGCCAGTCATCCGGGACTAGACACCACCGGGGAGCTGTTTTTT.